Detailed here is one T cell receptor beta chain. The source of the sample is a study of blood T cell repertoires in COVID-19. Data came from immunoSEQ multiplex PCR; TCRdb stores just in-frame clones and leaves some out. The sample carries 190,000 or so clones, roughly 79% recorded once. V was pared by 2 bases and J by 4 bases, with 9 bases between. Germline V gives CDR1 SNHLY, CDR2 FYNNEI. This CDR3 comprises 14 residues. The chain has TRBV2 and TRBJ2-1; D remains unclear. This receptor was obtained from a human donor with acute or convalescent COVID-19. The donor label of this sample is uncertain. The specimen was peripheral blood. The CDR3 protein is CASSEQAYYNEQFF. Here the CDR3 DNA reads TGTGCCAGCAGTGAACAGGCGTATTACAATGAGCAGTTCTTC.